The text below deals with one TCR beta chain. The antigen is unknown. One end of the junction fails to match germline, which may point to a read error. This CDR3 has 18 amino acids. CDR1 is MGHRA and CDR2 is YSYEKL in the germline V gene. These data originate in a study of blood T cells in healthy people across ages. Overall study: Capture by template switching was about one barcoded beta molecule per two T cells.

Next came a second PCR, run for about 7 to 12 cycles, which used a sample-barcoded 5' primer along with a J-beta primer mix. MiXCR, run by TCRdb on the 5' RACE reads, gives a single entry per CDR3 protein. Among about 400,000 distinct CDR3 sequences listed, about 49% were seen once. Study-level results: Age advanced and TCR beta diversity per million T cells fell, roughly linearly.

This sequence originates from a man in his sixties in good health. Sequencing used blood. This chain uses TRBV4-1 with TRBJ2-1, with D unclear. The CDR3 region has the DNA TGCGTCAGCAGCCAAGAGGAAGTTCGCACGCTTTCCTACAATGAGCAGTTCTTC. Its translation is CVSSQEEVRTLSYNEQFF.